The 25 T cell receptor beta chains reported below all come from one sample, sequenced in a study of cytomegalovirus exposure and HLA in healthy donors. In the PCR, 60 Vbeta and 13 Jbeta primers were used. Produced via immunoSEQ multiplex PCR; TCRdb's table is partial and in-frame only. The sample includes 150,000 to 200,000 clones, 84% of them seen just once. The specimen sequenced was PBMCs. The source of these receptors is a boy between 10 and 17 years old in good health and CMV-seronegative.

V gene TRBV7-8 combines with J gene TRBJ2-7; D not resolved. Germline-derived CDR1 and CDR2 are SGHVS and FQNEAQ. V lost 5 bases and J lost 0, with 11 bases in between. This CDR3 has 14 residues. The CDR3 here is CASSPLRSSYEQYF. The CDR3 DNA sequence: TGTGCCAGCAGCCCGTTAAGGAGCTCCTACGAGCAGTACTTC.

This chain uses TRBV29-1 with TRBJ1-1; D gene unclear. V was cut by 2 bases and J by 0 bases, with 10 bases left in between. The germline CDR1 and CDR2 sequences are SQVTM and ANQGSEA. There are 14 residues in the CDR3. CDR3 residues: CSVEYREMNTEAFF. In DNA form, the CDR3 reads TGCAGCGTTGAATACCGGGAGATGAACACTGAAGCTTTCTTT.

V is TRBV29-1 and J is TRBJ2-1; D unclear. Trimming stripped 4 bases from V and 4 bases from J, with 8 bases between. The CDR3 consists of 12 residues. CDR1 and CDR2 (germline): SQVTM, ANQGSEA. The CDR3 loop is CSVVSEYNEQFF. The CDR3 DNA reads as TGCAGCGTTGTATCAGAATACAATGAGCAGTTCTTC.

V and J are TRBV5-1 and TRBJ1-6; D not resolved. V lost 4 bases to trimming and J lost 0 bases, with 14 bases between them. Germline V gives CDR1 SGHRS, CDR2 YFSETQ. This CDR3 comprises 17 residues. The chain's CDR3 is CASSGSGTSSYNSPLHF. CDR3 nucleotide sequence: TGCGCCAGCAGCGGGAGCGGAACAAGCTCCTATAATTCACCCCTCCACTTT.

The V and J genes are TRBV6-1 and TRBJ1-1; D is perhaps TRBD1 (5 bases). The germline CDR1 and CDR2 sequences are MNHNS and SASEGT. V dropped 4 bases and J dropped 1 base, with 22 bases sitting between them. This CDR3 comprises 18 residues. DNA of the CDR3: TGTGCCAGCAGTGCCCCTCCCCAGGGCCCAAACCGGAACACTGAAGCTTTCTTT. Translation gives CASSAPPQGPNRNTEAFF.

The rearrangement joins TRBV29-1 to TRBJ1-1; 9 nucleotides line up with TRBD1. In germline, CDR1 is SQVTM, CDR2 ANQGSEA. This CDR3 is built from 16 residues. J gave up 7 bases and V 5 bases, and 17 bases lay outside the gene matches. The CDR3 loop is CSVSTGGTVRRVEAFF. The CDR3 DNA sequence: TGCAGCGTTTCTACAGGGGGCACAGTTAGGAGGGTTGAAGCTTTCTTT. Looking up the rest from reference TRBV29-1 and TRBJ1-1 gives the full variable domain: SAVISQKPSRDICQRGTSLTIQCQVDSQVTMMFWYRQQPGQSLTLIATANQGSEATYESGFVIDKFPISRPNLTFSTLTVSNMSPEDSSIYLCSVSTGGTVRRVEAFFGQGTRLTVV.

Of note for this clone: At one of its ends the junction is not consistent with the germline gene, which may arise from a read error. The rearrangement uses TRBV7-7 and TRBJ1-5; 12 nucleotides align to TRBD1. The CDR3 runs to 15 residues. CDR1 and CDR2 from the germline V gene are SSHAT and FNYEAQ (reference sequence). This CDR3 is CASSSGQGAVQPQHF. As DNA, the CDR3 is TGTGCTAGCAGCTCGGGACAGGGGGCAGTTCAGCCCCAGCATTTT.

V is TRBV6-5 and J is TRBJ1-5; no reliable D call. Trimming removed 6 bases from V and 5 bases from J, with 17 bases in between. In germline, CDR1 is MNHEY, CDR2 SVGAGI. The CDR3 sequence is 15 residues long. The CDR3 DNA follows: TGTGCCAGCAGGAGGGCCTCTCCCTCGGATCAGCCCCAGCATTTT. Protein sequence: CASRRASPSDQPQHF.

This clone was picked up one time. This sequence joins TRBV5-1 and TRBJ2-2, with 7 bases matching TRBD1. Germline values: CDR1 SGHRS, CDR2 YFSETQ. The CDR3 has 15 amino acids. J was trimmed by 0 bases and V by 7 bases; bases with no gene match: 6. In DNA form, the CDR3 reads TGCGCCAGCGGGCCGGGACAGACGAACACCGGGGAGCTGTTTTTT. It specifies CASGPGQTNTGELFF.

The genes are TRBV6-1 and TRBJ2-7; D possibly corresponds to TRBD2 (6 bases). The CDR3 spans 14 residues. Germline V gene lookup returns CDR1 MNHNS and CDR2 SASEGT. The V gene lost 5 bases and the J gene lost 2 bases, with 13 bases spanning the gap. CDR3 sequence: CASSLRDFTYEQYF. The CDR3, as DNA: TGTGCCAGCAGTCTCCGGGACTTCACCTACGAGCAGTACTTC.

The chain employs TRBV29-1 and TRBJ2-5; TRBD2 might be the D (5 bases). With the DNA end fitting TRBJ2-7 better, the J assignment may be wrong. The CDR3 contains 13 residues. The germline V gene encodes CDR1 SQVTM and CDR2 ANQGSEA. The CDR3 is CSVELRAKDEQYF. CDR3 nucleotides: TGCAGCGTTGAACTGAGGGCCAAAGACGAGCAGTACTTC.

This sequence joins TRBV5-6 and TRBJ2-7, with D tentatively TRBD2 (6 bases). The V and J ends lost 0 bases and 4 bases respectively, with 11 bases between them. Per germline, CDR1 SGHDT and CDR2 YYEEEE. This CDR3 region has 14 residues. The CDR3 region has the DNA TGTGCCAGCAGCTTGGGGCTAGCGTTGTACGAGCAGTACTTC. Its translation: CASSLGLALYEQYF. The whole variable domain, remainder taken from reference TRBV5-6 and TRBJ2-7, is DAGVTQSPTHLIKTRGQQVTLRCSPKSGHDTVSWYQQALGQGPQFIFQYYEEEERQRGNFPDRFSGHQFPNYSSELNVNALLLGDSALYLCASSLGLALYEQYFGPGTRLTVT.

The CDR3 nucleotides are TGTGCCAGCAGCTTAAAGGGGGTGAACCACGTCCTGACTTTC. This codes for CASSLKGVNHVLTF. The chain uses TRBV7-3 and TRBJ2-6, with D possibly TRBD1 on 6 matching bases. Trimming stripped 1 base from V and 11 bases from J, with 12 bases between. This CDR3 is built from 14 residues. CDR1 is SGHTA, CDR2 FQGTGA, per germline.

The chain uses TRBV15 and TRBJ2-6; perhaps TRBD2 as D (6 bases). The CDR3 consists of 15 residues. Germline V gene sequence: CDR1 LNHNV, CDR2 YYDKDF (reference sequence). V gave up 6 bases and J gave up 4 bases, with 13 bases separating them. The CDR3, as DNA: TGTGCCACCAGTAACGGGAGAGCCGGGGCCAACGTCCTGACTTTC. It specifies CATSNGRAGANVLTF.

V and J are TRBV14 and TRBJ2-1, with unresolved D. V shed 4 bases and J shed 0 bases, with 10 bases lying between them. This CDR3 is 15 amino acids long. The V gene's germline CDR1 is SGHDN and CDR2 FVKESK. The CDR3 region has the DNA TGTGCCAGCAGCCTTACAGAGAGCTCCTACAATGAGCAGTTCTTC. Residues: CASSLTESSYNEQFF.

A few counts support this clone. V usage is TRBV11-2 and J usage is TRBJ2-7; possible D gene TRBD2, 5 bases. This CDR3 is built from 14 residues. CDR1 and CDR2 (germline): SGHAT, FQNNGV. V was clipped by 2 bases and J by 6 bases, with 14 bases between them. The DNA for the CDR3 is TGTGCCAGCAGCTTAATCCCATCCCGGGGCGAGCAGTACTTC. This translates into CASSLIPSRGEQYF.

This clone was counted only a few times. The chain is built from TRBV10-1 and TRBJ1-1; 10 bases are shared with TRBD1. The CDR3 covers 16 residues. J gave up 1 base and V 7 bases, and 9 bases lay outside the gene matches. Germline V lookup: CDR1 WNHNN, CDR2 SYGVQD (reference sequence). CDR3 protein: CASKPGQGIWNTEAFF. The DNA for the CDR3 is TGCGCCAGCAAACCGGGACAGGGGATCTGGAACACTGAAGCTTTCTTT.

The chain links TRBV18 to TRBJ1-5, with 11 bases lining up with TRBD1. V shed 4 bases, J shed 3 bases, and the junction held 17 bases outside the gene matches. The length of the CDR3 is 20 residues. In germline, CDR1 is KGHSH, CDR2 LQKENI. CDR3 bases: TGTGCCAGCTCACTACACTATAGGACAGGGGGCGGGTGGCACAATCAGCCCCAGCATTTT. Residues: CASSLHYRTGGGWHNQPQHF.

The chain recombines TRBV27 with TRBJ1-2; 7 nucleotides align to TRBD1. After removal of 3 bases from V and 3 bases from J, the junction contained 10 bases not matched to a gene. CDR1 and CDR2 (germline): MNHEY, SMNVEV (reference sequence). There are 16 residues in the CDR3. The CDR3 nucleotides read TGTGCCAGCAGTTTCACCTCGACAGGGTTGGACTATGGCTACACCTTC. Its translation: CASSFTSTGLDYGYTF.

This clone showed up just once. This chain links TRBV5-1 with TRBJ1-2; D is unresolved. CDR1 is SGHRS, CDR2 YFSETQ, per germline. The CDR3 runs 15 residues. V lost 4 bases, J lost 2 bases, and 15 bases lay in between. CDR3 amino acids: CASSATGRLNYGYTF. The CDR3 DNA follows: TGCGCCAGCAGCGCCACGGGGAGGTTGAACTATGGCTACACCTTC.

The V gene is TRBV5-3, the J gene TRBJ1-4; TRBD1 matches 9 bases. TRBV5-3 is treated as an ORF (open reading frame) with a function not yet certain. V was pared by 4 bases and J by 8 bases, with 18 bases of the junction left unmatched. This CDR3 spans 18 amino acids. CDR3 bases: TGTGCCAGAAGCCCTAAACAGGGGGCGCGAGGAAGAGGGGAAAAACTGTTTTTT. This codes for CARSPKQGARGRGEKLFF.

The chain recombines TRBV2 with TRBJ1-6; 7 nucleotides align to TRBD1. The V gene end was trimmed by 3 bases and the J gene end by 3 bases; junction bases not matched to a gene: 2. The CDR3 has 15 residues. Per germline, CDR1 SNHLY and CDR2 FYNNEI. The CDR3 DNA reads as TGTGCCAGCAGTGAGAGGACAGGCTATAATTCACCCCTCCACTTT. The encoded protein is CASSERTGYNSPLHF.

This rearrangement joins TRBV2 to TRBJ2-3; 8 positions agree with TRBD2. The CDR3 consists of 15 residues. With V trimmed by 7 bases and J by 0 bases, 6 bases remained unmatched. The germline V gene encodes CDR1 SNHLY and CDR2 FYNNEI. The CDR3 loop reads CASTRGGTSTDTQYF. The DNA for the CDR3 is TGTGCCAGCACTCGGGGGGGAACTAGCACAGATACGCAGTATTTT.

The chain couples TRBV4-1 to TRBJ2-1; unclear D gene. The CDR3 is made up of 14 amino acids. The germline V gene has CDR1 MGHRA and CDR2 YSYEKL. Trimming cost V 0 bases and J 1 base, with 4 bases left between them. CDR3 amino acids: CASSQDLSYNEQFF. DNA of the CDR3: TGCGCCAGCAGCCAAGACTTGTCCTACAATGAGCAGTTCTTC.

The rearrangement joins TRBV5-5 to TRBJ1-2, with 7 bases fitting TRBD1. V was clipped by 4 bases and J by 7 bases; unmatched bases: 19. The CDR3 extends over 17 amino acids. Germline V gives CDR1 SGHKS, CDR2 YYEKEE (reference sequence). This CDR3 is CASSLSSKGAQGSGYTF. The CDR3 coding sequence is TGTGCCAGCAGCCTGAGCTCAAAAGGGGCACAGGGGTCTGGCTACACCTTC.